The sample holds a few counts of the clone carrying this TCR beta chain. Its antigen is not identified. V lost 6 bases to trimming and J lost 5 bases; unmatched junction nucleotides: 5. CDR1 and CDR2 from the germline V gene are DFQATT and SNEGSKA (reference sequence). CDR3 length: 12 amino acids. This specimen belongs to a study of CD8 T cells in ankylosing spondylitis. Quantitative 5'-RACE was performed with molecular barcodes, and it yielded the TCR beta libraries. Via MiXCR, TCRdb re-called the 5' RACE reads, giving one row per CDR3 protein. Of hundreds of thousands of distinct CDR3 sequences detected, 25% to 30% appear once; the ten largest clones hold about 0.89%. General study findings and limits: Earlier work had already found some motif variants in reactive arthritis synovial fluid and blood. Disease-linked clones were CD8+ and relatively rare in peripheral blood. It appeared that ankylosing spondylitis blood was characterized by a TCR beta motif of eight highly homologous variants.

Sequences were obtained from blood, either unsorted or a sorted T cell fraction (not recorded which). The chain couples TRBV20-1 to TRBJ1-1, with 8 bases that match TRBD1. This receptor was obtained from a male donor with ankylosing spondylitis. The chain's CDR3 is CSAQGAGTEAFF. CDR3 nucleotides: TGCAGTGCCCAGGGGGCTGGTACTGAAGCTTTCTTT.